This entry lists 6 T cell receptor beta chains sequenced from one sample in a study of shared clonotypes between healthy human individuals. Sequenced by immunoSEQ multiplex PCR; TCRdb stores in-frame clones only, minus some. The data show approximately 2.4 million clones, around 95% seen once. Sequenced input: naive CD4+ T cells sorted from blood. Subset meaning: CD45RA+ positively selected. The receptors here all came from a man aged 18 to 35 in good health.

The J gene is TRBJ1-6, the V gene TRBV4-1; 7 bases align to TRBD1. The CDR3 extends over 16 amino acids. Germline V gene data show CDR1 as MGHRA and CDR2 as YSYEKL. The J segment lost 2 bases and the V segment lost 0 bases, leaving 1 base of the junction unmatched. The CDR3 DNA sequence: TGCGCCAGCAGCCAAGAGACAGGGACCTATAATTCACCCCTCCACTTT. Amino acid sequence: CASSQETGTYNSPLHF.

The chain uses TRBV11-2 and TRBJ2-7, with TRBD2 as a possible D gene (6 bases). V was cut by 5 bases and J by 2 bases, with 16 bases left in between. Germline V CDR1 and CDR2: SGHAT, FQNNGV. The CDR3 is 15 amino acids. In DNA, the CDR3 is TGTGCCAGCAGCCACCCTCCGGGACTCCCCTACGAGCAGTACTTC. Translation gives CASSHPPGLPYEQYF.

The chain has TRBV29-1 and TRBJ2-1; D is perhaps TRBD1 (6 bases). Germline V lookup: CDR1 SQVTM, CDR2 ANQGSEA. V was clipped by 4 bases and J by 3 bases, with 10 bases between them. The CDR3 has 13 residues. The CDR3 loop is CSVGQGIYNEQFF. For the CDR3, the DNA is TGCAGCGTTGGTCAGGGGATCTACAATGAGCAGTTCTTC.

The chain combines TRBV10-3 with TRBJ2-7, with TRBD1 matching over 8 bases. The CDR3 spans 15 residues. Looked up from germline, CDR1 is ENHRY and CDR2 is SYGVKD. After removal of 3 bases from V and 4 bases from J, the junction contained 8 bases not matched to a gene. The CDR3 sequence is CAISDQGAKGYEQYF. CDR3 DNA: TGTGCCATCAGTGATCAGGGGGCCAAAGGGTACGAGCAGTACTTC.

This chain uses TRBV19 with TRBJ2-7, with 9 bases identical to TRBD2. This CDR3 has 13 residues. Germline V gene sequence: CDR1 LNHDA, CDR2 SQIVND (reference sequence). V trimming: 3 bases; J trimming: 6 bases; junction bases outside the gene matches: 3. The CDR3 bases are TGTGCCAGTAGTATTCTAGCGGGGCGCGAGCAGTACTTC. Translated: CASSILAGREQYF. The full variable domain, with the rest looked up from reference TRBV19 and TRBJ2-7, is DGGITQSPKYLFRKEGQNVTLSCEQNLNHDAMYWYRQDPGQGLRLIYYSQIVNDFQKGDIAEGYSVSREKKESFPLTVTSAQKNPTAFYLCASSILAGREQYFGPGTRLTVT.

A remark on this clone: One junction end disagrees with the germline gene, perhaps due to a read error. This chain joins TRBV25-1 and TRBJ1-3; perhaps TRBD1 as D (5 bases). CDR1 is MGHDK, CDR2 SYGVNS, per germline. The CDR3 spans 13 residues. The CDR3: CASGDSNVNTIYF. The CDR3, as DNA: TGTGCCAGCGGTGACAGTAACGTTAACACCATATATTTT.